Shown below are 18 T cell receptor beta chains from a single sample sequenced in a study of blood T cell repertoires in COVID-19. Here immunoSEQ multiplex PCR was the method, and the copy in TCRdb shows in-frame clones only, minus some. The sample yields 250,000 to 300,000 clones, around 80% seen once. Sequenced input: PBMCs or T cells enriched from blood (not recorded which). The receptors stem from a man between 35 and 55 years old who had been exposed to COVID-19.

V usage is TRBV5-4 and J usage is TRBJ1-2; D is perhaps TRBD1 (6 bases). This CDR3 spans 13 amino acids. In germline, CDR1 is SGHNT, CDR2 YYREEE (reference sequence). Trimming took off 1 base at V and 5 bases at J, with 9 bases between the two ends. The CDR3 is CASSLRGAYGYTF. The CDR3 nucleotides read TGTGCCAGCAGCTTGCGGGGGGCGTATGGCTACACCTTC. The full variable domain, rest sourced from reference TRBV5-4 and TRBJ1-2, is ETGVTQSPTHLIKTRGQQVTLRCSSQSGHNTVSWYQQALGQGPQFIFQYYREEENGRGNFPPRFSGLQFPNYSSELNVNALELDDSALYLCASSLRGAYGYTFGSGTRLTVV.

CDR3 in DNA: TGTGCCAGTAGTATAGCATTGACTAGCGGGAGATACGAGCAGTACTTC. Translating gives CASSIALTSGRYEQYF. The genes are TRBV19 and TRBJ2-7; 12 nucleotides match TRBD2. Losses at the gene ends were 1 base for V and 4 bases for J; bases not matched to a gene: 5. The CDR3 covers 16 residues. CDR1 is LNHDA and CDR2 is SQIVND in the germline V gene (reference sequence). Drawing the rest from reference TRBV19 and TRBJ2-7, the complete variable domain is DGGITQSPKYLFRKEGQNVTLSCEQNLNHDAMYWYRQDPGQGLRLIYYSQIVNDFQKGDIAEGYSVSREKKESFPLTVTSAQKNPTAFYLCASSIALTSGRYEQYFGPGTRLTVT.

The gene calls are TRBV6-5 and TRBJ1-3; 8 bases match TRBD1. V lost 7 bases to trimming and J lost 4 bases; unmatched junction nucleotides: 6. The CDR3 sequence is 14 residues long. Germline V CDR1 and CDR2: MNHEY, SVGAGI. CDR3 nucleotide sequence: TGTGCCAGCACCTTGACAGGGGCAGGAAACACCATATATTTT. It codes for CASTLTGAGNTIYF.

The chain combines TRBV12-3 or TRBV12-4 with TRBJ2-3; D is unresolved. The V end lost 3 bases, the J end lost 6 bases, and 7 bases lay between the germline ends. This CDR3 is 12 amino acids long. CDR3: CASSFRADTQYF. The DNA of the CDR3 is TGTGCCAGCAGTTTTCGAGCGGATACGCAGTATTTT.

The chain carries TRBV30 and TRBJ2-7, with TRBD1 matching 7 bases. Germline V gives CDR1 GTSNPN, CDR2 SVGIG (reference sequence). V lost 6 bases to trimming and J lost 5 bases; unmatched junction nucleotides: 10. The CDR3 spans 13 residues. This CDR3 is CACHFTGDNEQYF. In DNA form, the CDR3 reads TGTGCCTGTCATTTCACAGGGGACAACGAGCAGTACTTC.

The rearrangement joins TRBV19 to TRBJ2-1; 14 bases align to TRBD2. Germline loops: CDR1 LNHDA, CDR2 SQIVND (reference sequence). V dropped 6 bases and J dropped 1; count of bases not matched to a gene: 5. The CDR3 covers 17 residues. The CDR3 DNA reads TGTGCCAGTAGCAAGGGACTAGCGGGAGATTCCTACAATGAGCAGTTCTTC. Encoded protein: CASSKGLAGDSYNEQFF. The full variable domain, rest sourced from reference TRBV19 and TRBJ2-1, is DGGITQSPKYLFRKEGQNVTLSCEQNLNHDAMYWYRQDPGQGLRLIYYSQIVNDFQKGDIAEGYSVSREKKESFPLTVTSAQKNPTAFYLCASSKGLAGDSYNEQFFGPGTRLTVL.

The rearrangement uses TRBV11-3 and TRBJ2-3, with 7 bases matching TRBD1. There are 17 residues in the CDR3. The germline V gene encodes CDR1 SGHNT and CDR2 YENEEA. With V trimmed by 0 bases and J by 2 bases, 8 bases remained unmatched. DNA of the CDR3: TGTGCCAGCAGCTTAGACAAGGGACAGATTTACACAGATACGCAGTATTTT. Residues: CASSLDKGQIYTDTQYF.

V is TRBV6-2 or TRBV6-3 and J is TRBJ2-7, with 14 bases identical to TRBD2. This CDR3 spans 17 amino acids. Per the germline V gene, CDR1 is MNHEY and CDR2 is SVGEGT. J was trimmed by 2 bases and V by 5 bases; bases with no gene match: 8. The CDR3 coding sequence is TGTGCCAGCAGTCTTCCTACGACTAGCGGGAGGGCCTACGAGCAGTACTTC. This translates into CASSLPTTSGRAYEQYF.

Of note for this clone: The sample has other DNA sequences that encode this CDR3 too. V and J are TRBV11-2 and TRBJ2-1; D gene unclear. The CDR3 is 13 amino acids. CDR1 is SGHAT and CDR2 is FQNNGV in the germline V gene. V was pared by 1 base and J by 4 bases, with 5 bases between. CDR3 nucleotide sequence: TGTGCCAGCAGCTTAGCTCTTTACAATGAGCAGTTCTTC. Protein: CASSLALYNEQFF.

The CDR3 coding sequence is TGTGCCAGCAGGAACAGGGGCGATATTGATGGCTACACCTTC. It specifies CASRNRGDIDGYTF. This chain joins TRBV6-5 and TRBJ1-2, with 7 nucleotides matching TRBD1. Germline values: CDR1 MNHEY, CDR2 SVGAGI. This CDR3 contains 14 residues. Losses at the gene ends were 6 bases for V and 6 bases for J; bases not matched to a gene: 10.

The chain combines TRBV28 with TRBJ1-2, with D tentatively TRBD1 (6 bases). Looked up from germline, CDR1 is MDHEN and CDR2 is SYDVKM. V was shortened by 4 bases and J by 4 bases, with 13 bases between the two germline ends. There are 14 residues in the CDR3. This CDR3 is CASSSQGRGYGYTF. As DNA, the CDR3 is TGTGCCAGCAGTTCACAGGGCAGGGGCTATGGCTACACCTTC.

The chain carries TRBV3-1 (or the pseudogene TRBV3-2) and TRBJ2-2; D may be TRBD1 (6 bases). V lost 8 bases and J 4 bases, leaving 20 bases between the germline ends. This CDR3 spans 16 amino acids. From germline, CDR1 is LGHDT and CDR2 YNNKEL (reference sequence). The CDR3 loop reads CASPPVRGIPTGELFF. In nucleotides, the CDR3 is TGTGCCAGCCCGCCGGTCAGGGGTATTCCCACCGGGGAGCTGTTTTTT.

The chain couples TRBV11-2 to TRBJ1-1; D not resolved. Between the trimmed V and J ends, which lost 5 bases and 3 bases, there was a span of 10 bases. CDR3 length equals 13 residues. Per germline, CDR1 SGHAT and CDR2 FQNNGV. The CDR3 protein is CASSLFRDTEAFF. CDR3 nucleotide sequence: TGTGCCAGCAGCCTATTCCGGGACACTGAAGCTTTCTTT.

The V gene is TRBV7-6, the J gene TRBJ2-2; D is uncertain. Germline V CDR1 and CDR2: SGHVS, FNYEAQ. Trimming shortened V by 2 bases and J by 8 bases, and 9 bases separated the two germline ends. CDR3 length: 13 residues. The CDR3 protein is CASSLSVPGELFF. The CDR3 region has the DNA TGTGCCAGCAGCTTATCCGTTCCGGGGGAGCTGTTTTTT.

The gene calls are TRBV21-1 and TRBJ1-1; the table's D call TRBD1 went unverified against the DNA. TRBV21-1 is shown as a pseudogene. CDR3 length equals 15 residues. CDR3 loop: CANLRQHSMNTEAFF. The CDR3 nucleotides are TGTGCCAACCTGAGACAGCACTCGATGAACACTGAAGCTTTCTTT.

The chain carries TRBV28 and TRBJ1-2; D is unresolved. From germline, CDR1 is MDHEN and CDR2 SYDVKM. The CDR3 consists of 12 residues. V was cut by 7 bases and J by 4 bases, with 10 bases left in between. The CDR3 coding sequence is TGTGCCAGCACGAACCGACTCTATGGCTACACCTTC. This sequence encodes CASTNRLYGYTF.

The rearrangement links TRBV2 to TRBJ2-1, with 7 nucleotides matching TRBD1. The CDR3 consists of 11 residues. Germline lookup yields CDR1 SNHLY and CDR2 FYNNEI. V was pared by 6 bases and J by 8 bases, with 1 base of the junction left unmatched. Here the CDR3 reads CASRTGDEQFF. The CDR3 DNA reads TGTGCCAGCAGAACAGGGGATGAGCAGTTCTTC.

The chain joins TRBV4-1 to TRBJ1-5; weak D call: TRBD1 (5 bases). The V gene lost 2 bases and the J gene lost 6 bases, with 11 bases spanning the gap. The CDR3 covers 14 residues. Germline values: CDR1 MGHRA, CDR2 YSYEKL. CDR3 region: CASSQRLQGQPQHF. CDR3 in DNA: TGCGCCAGCAGCCAAAGACTTCAGGGTCAGCCCCAGCATTTT.